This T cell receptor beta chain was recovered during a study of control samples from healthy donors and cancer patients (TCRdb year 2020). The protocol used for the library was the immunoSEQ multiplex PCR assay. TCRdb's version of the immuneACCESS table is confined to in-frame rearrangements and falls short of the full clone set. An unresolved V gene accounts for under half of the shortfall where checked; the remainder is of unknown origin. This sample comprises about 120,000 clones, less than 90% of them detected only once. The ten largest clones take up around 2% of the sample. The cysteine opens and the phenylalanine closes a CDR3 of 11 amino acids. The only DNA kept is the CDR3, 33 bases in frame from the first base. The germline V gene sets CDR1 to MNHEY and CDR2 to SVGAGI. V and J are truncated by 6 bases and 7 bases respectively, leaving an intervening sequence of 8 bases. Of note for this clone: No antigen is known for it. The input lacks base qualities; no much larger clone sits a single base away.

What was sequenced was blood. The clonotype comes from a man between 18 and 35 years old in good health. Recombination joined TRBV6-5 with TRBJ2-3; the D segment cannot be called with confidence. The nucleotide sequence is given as TGTGCCAGCAGCCCCGGTTATACGCAGTATTTT. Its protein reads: CASSPGYTQYF.